What follows are 29 T cell receptor beta chains derived from one specimen sequenced in a study of blood T cell repertoires in COVID-19. The data were produced by immunoSEQ multiplex PCR, yet TCRdb's version contains in-frame clones alone and is incomplete. The top ten hold 13% of the sample, which has around 160,000 clones, over 70% seen once. Sequencing was carried out using PBMCs or T cells enriched from blood (not recorded which). All receptors derive from a woman aged 60-75 years who had recovered from COVID-19.

As DNA, the CDR3 is TGCAGCGTTTCATGGGAGCCGGGGGAAAAACTGTTTTTT. Translation: CSVSWEPGEKLFF. This chain connects TRBV29-1 to TRBJ1-4; D is uncertain. With 5 bases removed from V and 8 bases from J, the gap between germline ends came to 15 bases. Germline CDR1 SQVTM, CDR2 ANQGSEA. The CDR3 is made up of 13 amino acids.

This sequence joins TRBV30 and TRBJ2-7; TRBD1 agrees at 9 bases. The junction had 9 bases not matched to a gene; V was cut back by 1 base and J by 5 bases. Per the germline V gene, CDR1 is GTSNPN and CDR2 is SVGIG (reference sequence). This CDR3 contains 15 residues. The CDR3 DNA sequence: TGTGCCTGGAGTGAAGTGGGACAGGGAGGCCACGAGCAGTACTTC. This codes for CAWSEVGQGGHEQYF.

This clone was counted between two and nine times. This sequence joins TRBV5-1 and TRBJ1-1; 8 bases line up with TRBD1. The CDR3 covers 16 residues. CDR1 is SGHRS and CDR2 is YFSETQ in the germline V gene. J was trimmed by 0 bases and V by 0 bases; bases with no gene match: 4. The CDR3 bases are TGCGCCAGCAGCTTGGGGGACAGGCCCTTGAACACTGAAGCTTTCTTT. It codes for CASSLGDRPLNTEAFF. Full variable domain (rest looked up from reference TRBV5-1 and TRBJ1-1): KAGVTQTPRYLIKTRGQQVTLSCSPISGHRSVSWYQQTPGQGLQFLFEYFSETQRNKGNFPGRFSGRQFSNSRSEMNVSTLELGDSALYLCASSLGDRPLNTEAFFGQGTRLTVV.

This clone was detected only once. J is TRBJ2-7 and V is TRBV7-3, with a weak D call TRBD2 (5 bases). Trimming stripped 5 bases from V and 1 base from J, with 9 bases between. Germline V gene lookup returns CDR1 SGHTA and CDR2 FQGTGA. CDR3 length equals 13 residues. The CDR3 sequence: CASSPGLSYEQYF. In nucleotides, the CDR3 is TGTGCCAGCAGCCCAGGACTGTCCTACGAGCAGTACTTC.

This chain links TRBV18 with TRBJ2-7, with TRBD1 identical over 8 bases. The V segment lost 5 bases and the J segment 5 bases; nucleotides outside the gene matches: 8. The CDR3 is 14 amino acids. Germline CDR1 reads KGHSH; CDR2 reads LQKENI. The CDR3 coding sequence is TGTGCCAGCTCATCGAGGACAGGGATCCACGAGCAGTACTTC. Protein: CASSSRTGIHEQYF.

This clone appeared a few times. The rearrangement uses TRBV5-1 and TRBJ1-1, with TRBD1 matching over 7 bases. Losses at the gene ends were 4 bases for V and 3 bases for J; bases not matched to a gene: 15. Germline V CDR1 and CDR2: SGHRS, YFSETQ. The CDR3 extends over 17 amino acids. DNA for the CDR3: TGCGCCAGCAGCCTCGCAGGGGGAAGGATTGGGGACACTGAAGCTTTCTTT. It codes for CASSLAGGRIGDTEAFF.

The chain is built from TRBV10-3 and TRBJ1-5; 8 positions match TRBD1. V gave up 9 bases and J gave up 4 bases; unmatched junction bases: 8. CDR1 and CDR2 (germline): ENHRY, SYGVKD. This CDR3 has 14 amino acids. Here the CDR3 reads CAIKDREGNQPQHF. The CDR3 coding sequence is TGTGCCATAAAGGACAGGGAAGGGAATCAGCCCCAGCATTTT.

This clone was seen a handful of times. This chain links TRBV24-1 with TRBJ1-1; TRBD1 matches 10 bases. J lost 8 bases, V lost 4 bases, and 12 bases had no gene match. Germline CDR1 and CDR2: KGHDR and SFDVKD. This CDR3 has 16 residues. CDR3 in amino acids: CATSEHSRTGGNEAFF. Here the CDR3 DNA reads TGTGCCACCAGTGAACACTCTCGGACAGGGGGTAACGAAGCTTTCTTT.

The CDR3 DNA is TGTGCCAGCGCTGAGGGTTACGAGCAGTACTTC. Translation: CASAEGYEQYF. The chain recombines TRBV6-5 with TRBJ2-7; a weak D match, TRBD2 (5 bases). The CDR3 consists of 11 residues. Trimming removed 8 bases from V and 4 bases from J, with 9 bases in between. Germline V gives CDR1 MNHEY, CDR2 SVGAGI.

This rearrangement joins TRBV10-3 to TRBJ2-3, with 10 bases lining up with TRBD2. Germline loops: CDR1 ENHRY, CDR2 SYGVKD. This CDR3 is built from 17 residues. After removal of 1 base from V and 2 bases from J, the junction contained 6 bases not matched to a gene. CDR3 sequence (DNA): TGTGCCATCAGTGAGTTTAGCGGGAGGACCTTCACAGATACGCAGTATTTT. It specifies CAISEFSGRTFTDTQYF.

J is TRBJ1-3 and V is TRBV9, with unresolved D. The CDR3 has 16 amino acids. Looked up from germline, CDR1 is SGDLS and CDR2 is YYNGEE. V lost 0 bases and J 0 bases, leaving 10 bases between the germline ends. The CDR3 here is CASSVVGVVSGNTIYF. CDR3 DNA sequence: TGTGCCAGCAGCGTAGTTGGAGTAGTCTCTGGAAACACCATATATTTT. Full variable domain (missing parts from reference TRBV9 and TRBJ1-3): DSGVTQTPKHLITATGQRVTLRCSPRSGDLSVYWYQQSLDQGLQFLIQYYNGEERAKGNILERFSAQQFPDLHSELNLSSLELGDSALYFCASSVVGVVSGNTIYFGEGSWLTVV.

The chain joins TRBV2 to TRBJ2-5; 7 nucleotides agree with TRBD1. The ends lost 8 bases at V and 9 bases at J; junction bases unmatched: 9. Per the germline V gene, CDR1 is SNHLY and CDR2 is FYNNEI. The CDR3 sequence is 12 residues long. In nucleotides, the CDR3 is TGTGCCAGCGTCGGGACAGCTCGGCCCCAGTACTTC. Protein: CASVGTARPQYF.

V gene TRBV9 combines with J gene TRBJ2-5, with 9 bases identical to TRBD2. Germline CDR1 and CDR2: SGDLS and YYNGEE. The CDR3 runs to 17 residues. Trimming at V came to 1 base and at J to 5 bases, leaving 12 bases not matched to a gene. The CDR3 reads CASSVTASGNPRETQYF. The DNA of the CDR3 is TGTGCCAGCAGCGTAACAGCTAGCGGGAATCCTAGGGAGACCCAGTACTTC. Drawing the rest from reference TRBV9 and TRBJ2-5, the complete variable domain is DSGVTQTPKHLITATGQRVTLRCSPRSGDLSVYWYQQSLDQGLQFLIQYYNGEERAKGNILERFSAQQFPDLHSELNLSSLELGDSALYFCASSVTASGNPRETQYFGPGTRLLVL.

The V call is TRBV9, the J call TRBJ1-3; no definite D call. Trimming pared 3 bases from V and 8 bases from J, leaving 12 bases between. The CDR3 sequence is 13 residues long. The germline CDR1 and CDR2 sequences are SGDLS and YYNGEE. This CDR3 is CASSAQNGDTIYF. CDR3 in DNA: TGTGCCAGCAGCGCCCAGAACGGGGACACCATATATTTT.

This clone was recorded only once. V is TRBV12-2 and J is TRBJ2-1; the DNA was not used to check the table's D call, TRBD1. TRBV12-2 is shown as a pseudogene. The CDR3 runs 17 residues. CDR3 nucleotides: TGTGCAAGTCGCTTAGTCAGTAGGGACAGGGCGTGGGATGAGCAGTTCTTC. As protein: CASRLVSRDRAWDEQFF.

The chain is built from TRBV7-2 and TRBJ2-7; 16 bases are shared with TRBD2. The V and J ends lost 2 bases and 2 bases, in that order; junction bases with no gene match: 6. Per germline, CDR1 SGHTA and CDR2 FQGNSA. This CDR3 is built from 18 residues. CDR3 protein: CASSLRLGTSGRAYEQYF. As DNA, the CDR3 is TGTGCCAGCAGCTTACGTCTTGGGACTAGCGGGAGGGCCTACGAGCAGTACTTC.

This clone was seen only a few times. J is TRBJ1-2 and V is TRBV5-1; perhaps TRBD1 as D (6 bases). The CDR3 extends over 14 amino acids. The germline V gene encodes CDR1 SGHRS and CDR2 YFSETQ. Trimming pared 4 bases from V and 8 bases from J, leaving 18 bases between. CDR3 region: CASSTGTESNGYTF. CDR3 in DNA: TGCGCCAGCAGCACAGGGACGGAATCGAACGGCTACACCTTC. Drawing the rest from reference TRBV5-1 and TRBJ1-2, the complete variable domain is KAGVTQTPRYLIKTRGQQVTLSCSPISGHRSVSWYQQTPGQGLQFLFEYFSETQRNKGNFPGRFSGRQFSNSRSEMNVSTLELGDSALYLCASSTGTESNGYTFGSGTRLTVV.

The chain carries TRBV19 and TRBJ2-1; 11 positions agree with TRBD1. The CDR3 totals 17 residues. The germline CDR1 and CDR2 sequences are LNHDA and SQIVND (reference sequence). J was trimmed by 1 base and V by 8 bases; bases with no gene match: 10. In nucleotides, the CDR3 is TGTGCCAGTGCCCTCGTGGGACAGGGGGGTTCCTACAATGAGCAGTTCTTC. Its translation is CASALVGQGGSYNEQFF.

The genes are TRBV20-1 and TRBJ1-1; 8 bases are a match to TRBD1. The V segment lost 6 bases and the J segment 9 bases; nucleotides outside the gene matches: 6. Germline V gene data show CDR1 as DFQATT and CDR2 as SNEGSKA (reference sequence). CDR3 length: 11 residues. CDR3 sequence reads: CSARTGWKAFF. The CDR3, as DNA: TGCAGTGCCAGGACAGGGTGGAAAGCTTTCTTT.

The J gene is TRBJ1-4, the V gene TRBV12-3 or TRBV12-4; 9 bases map to TRBD1. There are 13 residues in the CDR3. The V gene end was trimmed by 6 bases and the J gene end by 14 bases; junction bases not matched to a gene: 10. The DNA of the CDR3 is TGTGCCAGCAGCCTATCGAACAGGGGGCGTCTGTTTTTT. It specifies CASSLSNRGRLFF.

V is TRBV7-9 and J is TRBJ2-2; 11 bases match TRBD1. Unmatched junction bases numbered 7, after V lost 5 bases and J lost 5 bases. Germline CDR1 and CDR2: SEHNR and FQNEAQ (reference sequence). This CDR3 is built from 16 residues. The CDR3, as DNA: TGTGCCAGCAGCGACCGGGGACAGGGGGGGACCGGGGAGCTGTTTTTT. Protein product: CASSDRGQGGTGELFF.

The gene calls are TRBV7-9 and TRBJ2-5; possibly TRBD1 for D (5 bases). V gave up 6 bases and J gave up 1 base, with 12 bases separating them. Germline CDR1 SEHNR, CDR2 FQNEAQ (reference sequence). The CDR3 sequence is 14 residues long. This chain's CDR3 is CASSSTGIQETQYF. As DNA, the CDR3 is TGTGCCAGCAGTTCAACAGGAATCCAAGAGACCCAGTACTTC.

This clone came up once. The V call is TRBV2, the J call TRBJ2-3; TRBD2 matches 7 bases. Germline V gives CDR1 SNHLY, CDR2 FYNNEI. The ends lost 6 bases at V and 2 bases at J; junction bases unmatched: 14. The CDR3 is 17 amino acids. CDR3 nucleotide sequence: TGTGCCAGCAGGGGGGGGACTACCCCTAGTCTCACAGATACGCAGTATTTT. This gives the protein CASRGGTTPSLTDTQYF.

Only a few counts were recorded for this clone. The rearrangement links TRBV19 to TRBJ1-1; 9 bases map to TRBD1. Trimming removed 6 bases from V and 6 bases from J; junction bases left unmatched: 5. The CDR3 is 13 amino acids. CDR1 and CDR2 (germline): LNHDA, SQIVND (reference sequence). The CDR3 DNA sequence: TGTGCCAGTAGCTGGGACAGGGACTCTGAAGCTTTCTTT. It codes for CASSWDRDSEAFF.

This chain connects TRBV5-1 to TRBJ2-3; D ambiguous. This CDR3 is 14 amino acids long. Germline V gene data show CDR1 as SGHRS and CDR2 as YFSETQ. V dropped 0 bases and J dropped 5 bases, with 10 bases sitting between them. CDR3 nucleotide sequence: TGCGCCAGCAGCTTGGGGGCCCACGTAGATACGCAGTATTTT. Amino acids: CASSLGAHVDTQYF.

The V and J genes are TRBV6-5 and TRBJ1-1, with D maybe TRBD1 (5 bases). V lost 4 bases and J lost 0, with 12 bases in between. Germline CDR1 is MNHEY and CDR2 is SVGAGI. The CDR3 contains 15 residues. DNA for the CDR3: TGTGCCAGCAGTTTCTTGACAGATATGAACACTGAAGCTTTCTTT. Its translation is CASSFLTDMNTEAFF.

This clone was picked up one time. The J gene is TRBJ2-1, the V gene TRBV2; weak D call: TRBD2 (6 bases). V lost 8 bases and J lost 5, with 7 bases in between. This CDR3 region has 11 residues. Germline V gene sequence: CDR1 SNHLY, CDR2 FYNNEI. CDR3 sequence: CASSSDNEQFF. In DNA, the CDR3 is TGTGCCAGCTCTAGCGACAATGAGCAGTTCTTC.

CDR3 loop: CASSSRGLSTDTQYF. CDR3 coding DNA: TGTGCCAGCAGTTCAAGGGGGCTTAGCACAGATACGCAGTATTTT. The chain has TRBV6-2 or TRBV6-3 and TRBJ2-3; 7 nucleotides match TRBD1. V lost 4 bases to trimming and J lost 0 bases; unmatched junction nucleotides: 4. CDR1 and CDR2 (germline): MNHEY, SVGEGT. CDR3 length: 15 residues.

The chain carries TRBV5-1 and TRBJ1-5; perhaps TRBD1 as D (5 bases). Germline assignment: CDR1 SGHRS and CDR2 YFSETQ. There are 14 residues in the CDR3. With 0 bases removed from V and 5 bases from J, the gap between germline ends came to 9 bases. The chain's CDR3 is CASSLGGWDQPQHF. CDR3 nucleotides: TGCGCCAGCAGCTTGGGGGGCTGGGATCAGCCCCAGCATTTT. Variable domain in full (rest from reference TRBV5-1 and TRBJ1-5): KAGVTQTPRYLIKTRGQQVTLSCSPISGHRSVSWYQQTPGQGLQFLFEYFSETQRNKGNFPGRFSGRQFSNSRSEMNVSTLELGDSALYLCASSLGGWDQPQHFGDGTRLSIL.